The 10 T cell receptor beta chains in this list originate from one sample, sequenced in a study of blood T cell repertoires in COVID-19. Using immunoSEQ multiplex PCR, the repertoire was profiled, and TCRdb retains in-frame clones only, with some absent. Among 250,000 or so clones, about 91% were seen once, and the ten largest hold about 3%. The material sequenced was PBMCs or T cells enriched from blood (not recorded which). The receptors were sampled from a man aged 40-55 years who had been exposed to COVID-19.

This clone occurred once. The chain carries TRBV10-3 and TRBJ1-1, with 7 bases that match TRBD1. J lost 4 bases, V lost 5 bases, and 7 bases had no gene match. Germline-derived CDR1 and CDR2 are ENHRY and SYGVKD. The CDR3 has 14 residues. CDR3 sequence: CAISLRGLSTEAFF. The CDR3 DNA is TGTGCCATCAGTTTGAGGGGGCTGAGCACTGAAGCTTTCTTT.

The chain is built from TRBV28 and TRBJ2-3; TRBD2 agrees at 14 bases. J gave up 5 bases and V 2 bases, and 6 bases lay outside the gene matches. The CDR3 extends over 17 amino acids. Looked up from germline, CDR1 is MDHEN and CDR2 is SYDVKM. The DNA for the CDR3 is TGTGCCAGCAGTTTACGGGGGGGGACTAGCGGGAGAGATACGCAGTATTTT. Protein: CASSLRGGTSGRDTQYF.

V gene TRBV4-1 combines with J gene TRBJ2-7; D ambiguous. The CDR3 totals 13 residues. Germline V gives CDR1 MGHRA, CDR2 YSYEKL. Trimming cost V 4 bases and J 2 bases, with 9 bases left between them. CDR3 sequence: CASSLTDTYEQYF. Here the CDR3 DNA reads TGCGCCAGCAGCCTCACCGACACCTACGAGCAGTACTTC.

V and J are TRBV12-3 or TRBV12-4 and TRBJ2-7; D unresolved. The CDR3 sequence is 13 residues long. The V end lost 6 bases, the J end lost 7 bases, and 16 bases lay between the germline ends. The CDR3 region is CASSSLRSTEQYF. The CDR3 nucleotides read TGTGCCAGCAGCTCTCTGCGGTCTACGGAGCAGTACTTC.

The chain is built from TRBV19 and TRBJ2-3; D is unresolved. This CDR3 region has 13 residues. CDR1 and CDR2 (germline): LNHDA, SQIVND (reference sequence). Trimming shortened V by 10 bases and J by 1 base, and 12 bases separated the two germline ends. The DNA for the CDR3 is TGTGCCACCCGAGCCCTGGGCACAGATACGCAGTATTTT. Its protein product is CATRALGTDTQYF.

The chain joins TRBV30 to TRBJ2-5; 7 bases are shared with TRBD2. With V trimmed by 4 bases and J by 4 bases, 3 bases remained unmatched. The CDR3 consists of 12 residues. Per the germline V gene, CDR1 is GTSNPN and CDR2 is SVGIG (reference sequence). Written as DNA, the CDR3 is TGTGCCTGGATAGGCGGGAGAGAGACCCAGTACTTC. It yields the protein CAWIGGRETQYF.

The sample holds one count of this clone. This could be a read error, since a much larger clone is one nucleotide away. V usage is TRBV9 and J usage is TRBJ1-5; a weak D match, TRBD1 (6 bases). V was pared by 4 bases and J by 4 bases, with 9 bases between. This CDR3 spans 13 amino acids. Germline CDR1 reads SGDLS; CDR2 reads YYNGEE. CDR3 DNA: TGTGCCAGCAGCCAGGGGCTTAATCAGCCCCAGCATTTT. The encoded protein is CASSQGLNQPQHF. Supplemented by reference TRBV9 and TRBJ1-5, the full variable domain reads DSGVTQTPKHLITATGQRVTLRCSPRSGDLSVYWYQQSLDQGLQFLIQYYNGEERAKGNILERFSAQQFPDLHSELNLSSLELGDSALYFCASSQGLNQPQHFGDGTRLSIL.

The gene calls are TRBV28 and TRBJ1-5; maybe TRBD1 (6 bases). From germline, CDR1 is MDHEN and CDR2 SYDVKM. The CDR3 runs to 17 residues. With 3 bases removed from V and 7 bases from J, the gap between germline ends came to 22 bases. In DNA form, the CDR3 reads TGTGCCAGCAGTTTGGGGCCGACAGGATCCCTTGAACAGCCCCAGCATTTT. This encodes CASSLGPTGSLEQPQHF. The whole variable domain, remainder taken from reference TRBV28 and TRBJ1-5, is DVKVTQSSRYLVKRTGEKVFLECVQDMDHENMFWYRQDPGLGLRLIYFSYDVKMKEKGDIPEGYSVSREKKERFSLILESASTNQTSMYLCASSLGPTGSLEQPQHFGDGTRLSIL.

The CDR3 is CASSGASISGSRVHEFF. CDR3 coding DNA: TGTGCCAGTTCGGGGGCCTCGATTAGCGGGAGTCGTGTTCACGAGTTCTTC. This chain uses TRBV27 with TRBJ2-1; 9 bases line up with TRBD2. This CDR3 region has 17 residues. With V trimmed by 9 bases and J by 14 bases, 26 bases remained unmatched. Germline assignment: CDR1 MNHEY and CDR2 SMNVEV (reference sequence).

The V gene is TRBV11-2, the J gene TRBJ1-4; tentatively, D is TRBD1 (6 bases). V lost 3 bases and J lost 7, with 9 bases in between. CDR3 size: 13 residues. Germline CDR1 reads SGHAT; CDR2 reads FQNNGV. Here the CDR3 DNA reads TGTGCCAGCAGCTTGGACAGTCTTGAAAAACTGTTTTTT. Residues: CASSLDSLEKLFF.